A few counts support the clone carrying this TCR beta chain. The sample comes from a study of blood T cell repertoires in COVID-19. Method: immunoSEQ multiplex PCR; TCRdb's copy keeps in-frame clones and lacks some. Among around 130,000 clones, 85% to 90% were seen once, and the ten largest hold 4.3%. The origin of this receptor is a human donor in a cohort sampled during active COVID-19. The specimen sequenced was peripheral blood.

Written as DNA, the CDR3 is TGTGCCAGCAGCCAAGCAGGGCGACCCTATGGCTACACCTTC. It specifies CASSQAGRPYGYTF. This chain joins TRBV3-1 (or the pseudogene TRBV3-2) and TRBJ1-2, with D perhaps TRBD1 (5 bases). This CDR3 is built from 14 residues. V gave up 1 base and J gave up 4 bases, with 10 bases separating them. CDR1 is LGHDT and CDR2 is YNNKEL in the germline V gene (reference sequence).